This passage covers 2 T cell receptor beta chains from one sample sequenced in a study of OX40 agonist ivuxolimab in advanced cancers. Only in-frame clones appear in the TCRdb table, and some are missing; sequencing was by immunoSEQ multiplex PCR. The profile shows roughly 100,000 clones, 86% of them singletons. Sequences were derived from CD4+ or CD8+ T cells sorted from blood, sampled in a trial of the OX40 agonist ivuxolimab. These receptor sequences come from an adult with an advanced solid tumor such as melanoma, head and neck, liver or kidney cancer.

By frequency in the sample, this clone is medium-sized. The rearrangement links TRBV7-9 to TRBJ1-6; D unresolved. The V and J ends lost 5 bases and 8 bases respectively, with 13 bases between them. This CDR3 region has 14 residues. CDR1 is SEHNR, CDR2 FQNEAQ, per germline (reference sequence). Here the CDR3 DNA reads TGTGCCAGCAGCCAAAAGGACGGTTATTCACCCCTCCACTTT. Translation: CASSQKDGYSPLHF.

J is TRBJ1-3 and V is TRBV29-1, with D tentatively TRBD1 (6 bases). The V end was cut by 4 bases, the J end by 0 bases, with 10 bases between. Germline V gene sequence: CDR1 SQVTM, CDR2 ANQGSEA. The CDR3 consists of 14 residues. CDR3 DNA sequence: TGCAGCGTTGCGGGGGGCGGCTCTGGAAACACCATATATTTT. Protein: CSVAGGGSGNTIYF.